The 8 T cell receptor beta chains below all came from one sample that was sequenced in a study of T cell responses to AZD1222 COVID-19 vaccine. TCRdb keeps only in-frame clones here, not all; method: immunoSEQ multiplex PCR. The table shows about 140,000 clones, with over 85% occurring only once. The source was peripheral blood, collected on day 0 of AZD1222 vaccination. All receptors derive from an adult in good health.

The chain employs TRBV10-3 and TRBJ2-7; 10 bases agree with TRBD2. After removal of 2 bases from V and 6 bases from J, the junction contained 13 bases not matched to a gene. The V gene's germline CDR1 is ENHRY and CDR2 SYGVKD. The length of the CDR3 is 17 residues. DNA for the CDR3: TGTGCCATCAGTGAGGCTAGCGGGAGATTAATGAGAAGCGAGCAGTACTTC. Translated: CAISEASGRLMRSEQYF.

The chain links TRBV29-1 to TRBJ1-1; the D is unclear. The germline V gene has CDR1 SQVTM and CDR2 ANQGSEA. The CDR3 has 13 residues. Deletions cut 6 bases from V and 0 bases from J, with 11 bases between. Written as DNA, the CDR3 is TGCAGCGTGTCCGGACGGATGAACACTGAAGCTTTCTTT. Its translation is CSVSGRMNTEAFF.

The chain carries TRBV24-1 and TRBJ2-1; D uncertain. V was trimmed by 3 bases and J by 7 bases, leaving 18 bases between them. Per germline, CDR1 KGHDR and CDR2 SFDVKD. The CDR3 consists of 16 residues. DNA for the CDR3: TGTGCCACCAGTGATACCCGATCCTTGGACCGAAATGAGCAGTTCTTC. Translation gives CATSDTRSLDRNEQFF.

This chain joins TRBV29-1 and TRBJ1-1; tentatively, D is TRBD1 (6 bases). The V end was cut by 6 bases, the J end by 0 bases, with 26 bases between. CDR3 length: 18 amino acids. The germline V gene has CDR1 SQVTM and CDR2 ANQGSEA. The CDR3 region has the DNA TGCAGCGTCCGGGGCAGGGGCCCTCTGACCTCCCTGAACACTGAAGCTTTCTTT. Amino acid sequence: CSVRGRGPLTSLNTEAFF.

V gene TRBV28 combines with J gene TRBJ2-1; TRBD2 might be the D (6 bases). Trimming pared 5 bases from V and 1 base from J, leaving 15 bases between. The CDR3 sequence is 16 residues long. CDR1 and CDR2 from the germline V gene are MDHEN and SYDVKM. In DNA form, the CDR3 reads TGTGCCAGCAGTCGATTGACCGGGGGTTCCTACAATGAGCAGTTCTTC. Amino acid sequence: CASSRLTGGSYNEQFF. Using reference TRBV28 and TRBJ2-1 for the parts outside the CDR3, the full variable domain is DVKVTQSSRYLVKRTGEKVFLECVQDMDHENMFWYRQDPGLGLRLIYFSYDVKMKEKGDIPEGYSVSREKKERFSLILESASTNQTSMYLCASSRLTGGSYNEQFFGPGTRLTVL.

V usage is TRBV19 and J usage is TRBJ1-1, with D perhaps TRBD1 (5 bases). Trimming left V 5 bases short and J 5 bases short, with 15 bases between. The germline gives CDR1 LNHDA, CDR2 SQIVND (reference sequence). The CDR3 is made up of 14 amino acids. DNA for the CDR3: TGTGCCAGTAGTTCCACCCTCCGACAGACTGAAGCTTTCTTT. Translating it yields CASSSTLRQTEAFF.

This clone was picked up a small number of times. CDR3 in DNA: TGTGCCAGCAGCTCCAACACTGAAGCTTTCTTT. Protein sequence: CASSSNTEAFF. The V gene is TRBV7-9, the J gene TRBJ1-1; D gene unclear. Germline loops: CDR1 SEHNR, CDR2 FQNEAQ (reference sequence). V shed 4 bases and J shed 2 bases, with 2 bases lying between them. The CDR3 totals 11 residues.

The chain is built from TRBV29-1 and TRBJ1-4, with unresolved D. The length of the CDR3 is 10 residues. The germline V and J ends were trimmed by 6 bases and 6 bases, with 5 bases remaining between them. The germline V gene encodes CDR1 SQVTM and CDR2 ANQGSEA. In nucleotides, the CDR3 is TGCAGCGTGGGTGATGAAAAACTGTTTTTT. This encodes CSVGDEKLFF.